The next 15 T cell receptor delta chains were all read from a single sample in a study of γδ T cells in repeated Plasmodium falciparum infection. TCRdb re-called the multiplex PCR reads with CATT. The sample consists of 75,000 to 95,000 delta-chain clones, over 0.75% of them appearing once. Gammadelta T cells were flow-sorted from PBMC into Vgamma9/Vdelta2+ and Vdelta2-negative populations for bulk analysis. What was sequenced was gamma-delta T cells from blood. Receptor source: a pool of human donors (malaria-infected and uninfected, not separated).

Concerning this clone: Given a far larger clone just one base away, this is likely a sequencing read error. Other DNA sequences in this sample translate to the same CDR3. In nucleotides, the CDR3 is TGTGCTCTTGGGGACCACGGGGTCGGGCTGGGGGATCCTCAAAATAAACTAATCTTT. Translation: CALGDHGVGLGDPQNKLIF. Called V gene: TRDV1; the J gene was not called; TRDD3, the D gene given by the table, was not confirmed from the DNA. Germline lookup yields CDR1 TSWWSYY and CDR2 QGS. The CDR3 is 19 residues long.

As to this clone: The protein given by TCRdb reflects a much larger clone and differs at residue 5 from this DNA's translation, likely from a read error; the protein shown is the DNA's translation. V usage is TRDV2 and J usage is TRDJ1, with 13 bases identical to TRDD3. No J gene is reported in TCRdb; it was inferred here by comparing the DNA with germline. CDR3 length: 27 residues. The germline gives CDR1 GEAIGNYY, CDR2 EKD. Losses at the gene ends were 5 bases for V and 0 bases for J; bases not matched to a gene: 38. The CDR3 DNA reads as TGTGCCTGTGCCTCTCCCTATCGTACTGGGGGATACGCGTATCCCCCCTTTCTACGAGCGTACACCGATAAACTCATCTTT. Protein sequence: CACASPYRTGGYAYPPFLRAYTDKLIF.

This clone was counted a few times. A single base is all that separates this from a far larger clone, so a read error is likely. Other DNA sequences in the sample encode the same CDR3. The chain joins TRAV38-2/DV8 to TRDJ1; possible D gene TRDD3, 5 bases. Germline matching of the DNA provided the J gene here, since TCRdb leaves it blank. The CDR3 is 16 residues long. Per the germline V gene, CDR1 is TSESDYY and CDR2 is QEAYKQQN. The CDR3 nucleotides are TGCGCTTATAGGAGCGCGCCCTTATCCTGGGCCGATAAACTCATCTTT. Its protein is CAYRSAPLSWADKLIF.

A remark on this clone: With only one base between it and a far larger clone, this is likely a read error. In the same sample, other DNA sequences code for this CDR3. This chain uses TRDV2 with TRDJ1, with D maybe TRDD1 (5 bases). The J gene is absent in TCRdb and was assigned here via DNA matching to germline. V lost 1 base and J lost 4, with 24 bases in between. There are 18 residues in the CDR3. Germline V gene sequence: CDR1 GEAIGNYY, CDR2 EKD. The chain's CDR3 is CACDTIGGVKKEIDKLIF. CDR3 sequence (DNA): TGTGCCTGTGACACGATTGGAGGAGTCAAAAAAGAAATCGATAAACTCATCTTT.

About this clone itself: TCRdb shows a much larger clone's protein in place of this DNA's translation, and the two differ at residue 10, likely through a read error; the protein shown is translated from the DNA. The DNA for the CDR3 is TGTGCTCTTGGGGAACGCTACAACTGGTGGATACGATCCGATAAACTCATCTTC. This codes for CALGERYNWWIRSDKLIF. The V gene is TRDV1, the J gene TRDJ1; 7 bases match TRDD3. CDR3 length equals 18 residues. The V gene's germline CDR1 is TSWWSYY and CDR2 QGS.

This clone was observed a handful of times. This DNA translates differently at residue 12 from the TCRdb protein, which is that of a much larger clone; a read error is likely, and the protein shown is the DNA's own translation. V usage is TRDV2 and J usage is TRDJ1; the D gene is possibly TRDD3 (6 bases). The CDR3 contains 16 residues. In germline, CDR1 is GEAIGNYY, CDR2 EKD. The CDR3 spells CACDTLGNRYTVKLIF. The CDR3 DNA reads as TGTGCCTGTGACACCCTGGGGAACCGGTACACCGTTAAACTCATCTTT.

At least ten counts were recorded for this clone. The protein TCRdb lists belongs to a much larger clone and differs from this DNA's translation at residue 15, which points to a read error; the protein shown is made from the DNA. For the V gene the call is TRDV1; the J gene has no call; the D call in the table, TRDD3, was not verified against the DNA. CDR3 length: 16 amino acids. Germline values: CDR1 TSWWSYY, CDR2 QGS. CDR3 loop: CALGEEEISLTDKLTF. The CDR3 DNA sequence: TGTGCTCTTGGGGAAGAAGAAATCTCTCTTACCGATAAACTCACCTTT.

In its sample, this clone was seen a few times. TCRdb pairs this DNA with a much larger clone's protein that differs at residue 4, likely a read error; the protein shown was translated from the DNA. This sequence joins TRDV1 and TRDJ1; 13 bases fit TRDD3. Since TCRdb gives no J gene, matching the DNA to germline was used here to assign it. Germline lookup yields CDR1 TSWWSYY and CDR2 QGS. The CDR3 spans 25 residues. CDR3 protein: CALRELQSSYTKTGGYASSPDKLIF. In DNA, the CDR3 is TGTGCTCTTAGGGAACTACAGTCTTCCTACACAAAAACTGGGGGATACGCGTCCTCCCCCGATAAACTCATCTTT.

Points on this clone: The protein held in TCRdb is that of a much larger clone and does not match this DNA's translation at residue 7, likely because of a read error; the protein shown is translated from the DNA. The V and J genes are TRDV1 and TRDJ1; the match to TRDD3 covers 7 bases. Per germline, CDR1 TSWWSYY and CDR2 QGS. The CDR3 is 18 amino acids. J lost 4 bases, V lost 4 bases, and 18 bases had no gene match. CDR3 bases: TGTGCTCTTGGGGTCCCACGTCCTCCGTTCTCTGGGGGCGATAAACTCATCTTT. This gives the protein CALGVPRPPFSGGDKLIF.

Remarks on this clone: The protein in TCRdb stems from a much larger clone and differs at residues 21 and 25 from this DNA's translation, likely a read error; here the protein is translated from the DNA. This rearrangement joins TRDV1 to TRDJ1; 10 bases align to TRDD3. This CDR3 region has 26 residues. Germline V gene sequence: CDR1 TSWWSYY, CDR2 QGS. CDR3 in amino acids: CALGELSLRRTGGFGVLLGYADKLTF. DNA of the CDR3: TGTGCTCTTGGGGAACTATCCCTACGCCGTACTGGGGGATTTGGGGTCTTATTGGGTTACGCCGATAAACTCACCTTT.

This clone was seen more than once but under ten times. The protein that TCRdb holds for this DNA derives from a much larger clone and differs from the translated DNA at residue 15, which likely indicates a read error; the protein shown here is translated from the DNA. The chain couples TRDV2 to TRDJ1, with 9 bases fitting TRDD3. CDR3 length equals 16 residues. Looked up from germline, CDR1 is GEAIGNYY and CDR2 is EKD. The CDR3 protein is CACDPGGWLYTDKLTF. CDR3 DNA: TGTGCCTGTGACCCTGGGGGATGGCTGTACACCGATAAACTCACCTTT.

Concerning this clone itself: This is likely an artifact of a read error, given a far larger clone one base away. Other DNA sequences of this sample code for an identical CDR3. The chain carries TRDV1 and TRDJ1, with D maybe TRDD2 (6 bases). The J gene, absent from TCRdb, was called here by matching the DNA to germline. Germline assignment: CDR1 TSWWSYY and CDR2 QGS. V was shortened by 0 bases and J by 0 bases, with 20 bases between the two germline ends. The CDR3 totals 19 residues. DNA for the CDR3: TGTGCTCTTGGGGAACTTGTGCTTCCTCCCGGATGGAACACCGATAAACTCATCTTT. It encodes CALGELVLPPGWNTDKLIF.

This clone was seen a handful of times. A far larger clone is just one base off, so this is likely a read error. Other DNA sequences in the sample encode the same CDR3. This rearrangement joins TRDV1 to TRDJ1, with TRDD3 matching 11 bases. Germline V gene lookup returns CDR1 TSWWSYY and CDR2 QGS. With 5 bases clipped from V and 3 bases from J, the junction kept 29 bases outside the gene matches. There are 23 residues in the CDR3. The CDR3 DNA sequence: TGTGCTCTTGGGTACCTTGTACGCTTCGGAAGGTTGGGGGATACGCATTCGTCCGATAAACTCATCTTT. Amino acid sequence: CALGYLVRFGRLGDTHSSDKLIF.

Of note for this clone: A read error likely explains why the TCRdb protein, taken from a much larger clone, differs from this DNA's translation at residues 4 and 5; the protein shown is translated from the DNA. V gene TRDV2 combines with J gene TRDJ1; TRDD3 agrees at 9 bases. The CDR3 runs 16 residues. Germline V gives CDR1 GEAIGNYY, CDR2 EKD. Trimming took 4 bases from V and 3 from J; bases not matched to a gene: 11. The CDR3 protein is CACEANLGDTADKLIF. CDR3 coding DNA: TGTGCCTGTGAGGCCAACCTAGGGGATACGGCCGATAAACTCATCTTT.

This clone was counted between two and nine times. The protein held in TCRdb is that of a much larger clone and does not match this DNA's translation at residue 16, likely because of a read error; the protein shown is translated from the DNA. The chain has TRDV3 and TRDJ1; D may be TRDD2 (6 bases). TCRdb lists no J gene, so it was determined here by aligning the DNA to germline. Germline V gives CDR1 TVYSNPD, CDR2 GDNSRS (reference sequence). The V and J ends lost 3 bases and 10 bases respectively, with 48 bases between them. The CDR3 is 22 residues long. CDR3 nucleotides: TGTGCCTTCAATCACCTTCTTCCTCCGTCGGTACTCTCAAATATCAGAGGTTGGAGACTCATCTTT. Encoded protein: CAFNHLLPPSVLSNIRGWRLIF.